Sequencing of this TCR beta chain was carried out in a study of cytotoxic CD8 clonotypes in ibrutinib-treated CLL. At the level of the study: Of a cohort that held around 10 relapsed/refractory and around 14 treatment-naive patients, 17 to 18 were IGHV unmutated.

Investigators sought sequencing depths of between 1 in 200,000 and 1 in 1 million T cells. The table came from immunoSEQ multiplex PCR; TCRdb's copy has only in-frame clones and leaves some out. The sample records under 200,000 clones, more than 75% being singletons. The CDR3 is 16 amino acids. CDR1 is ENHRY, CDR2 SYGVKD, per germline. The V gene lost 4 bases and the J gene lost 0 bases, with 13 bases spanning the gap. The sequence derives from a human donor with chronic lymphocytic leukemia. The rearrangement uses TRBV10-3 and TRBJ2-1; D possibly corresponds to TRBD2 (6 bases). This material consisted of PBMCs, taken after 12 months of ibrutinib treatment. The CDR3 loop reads CAISGGGVSSYNEQFF. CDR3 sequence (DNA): TGTGCCATCAGTGGAGGAGGGGTGAGCTCCTACAATGAGCAGTTCTTC.